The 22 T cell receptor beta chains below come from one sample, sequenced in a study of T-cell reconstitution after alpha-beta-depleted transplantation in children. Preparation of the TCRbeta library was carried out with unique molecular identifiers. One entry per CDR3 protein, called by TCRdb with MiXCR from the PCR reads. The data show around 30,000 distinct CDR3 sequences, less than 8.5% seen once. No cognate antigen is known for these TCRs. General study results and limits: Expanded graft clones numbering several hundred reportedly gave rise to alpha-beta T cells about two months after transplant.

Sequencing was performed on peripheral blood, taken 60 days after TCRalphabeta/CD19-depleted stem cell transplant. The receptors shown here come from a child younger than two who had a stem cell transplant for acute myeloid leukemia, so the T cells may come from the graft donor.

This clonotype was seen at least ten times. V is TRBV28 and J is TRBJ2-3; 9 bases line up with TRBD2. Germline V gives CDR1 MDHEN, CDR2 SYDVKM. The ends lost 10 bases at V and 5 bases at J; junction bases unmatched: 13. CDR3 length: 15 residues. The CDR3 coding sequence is TGTGCCACTACCGTTGCGGGAGGGCCTTTAGATACGCAGTATTTT. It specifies CATTVAGGPLDTQYF.

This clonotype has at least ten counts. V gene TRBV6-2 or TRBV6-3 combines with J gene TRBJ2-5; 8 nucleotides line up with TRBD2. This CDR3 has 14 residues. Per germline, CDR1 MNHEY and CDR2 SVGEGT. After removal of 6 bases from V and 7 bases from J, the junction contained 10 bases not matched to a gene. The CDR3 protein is CASSPDGGARTQYF. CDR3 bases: TGTGCCAGCAGCCCCGACGGGGGGGCAAGGACCCAGTACTTC.

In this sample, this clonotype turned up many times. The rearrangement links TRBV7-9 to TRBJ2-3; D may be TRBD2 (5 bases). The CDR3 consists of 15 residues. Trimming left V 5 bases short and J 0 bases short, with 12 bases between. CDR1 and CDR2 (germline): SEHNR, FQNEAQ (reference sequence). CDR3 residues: CASSPLTGSTDTQYF. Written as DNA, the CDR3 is TGTGCCAGCAGCCCCCTAACGGGGAGCACAGATACGCAGTATTTT.

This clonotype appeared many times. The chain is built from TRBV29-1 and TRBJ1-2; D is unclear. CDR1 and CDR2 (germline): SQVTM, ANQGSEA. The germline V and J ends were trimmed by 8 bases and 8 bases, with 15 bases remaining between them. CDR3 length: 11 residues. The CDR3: CSIPRARGYTF. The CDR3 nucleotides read TGCAGCATCCCGAGGGCCCGAGGCTACACCTTC.

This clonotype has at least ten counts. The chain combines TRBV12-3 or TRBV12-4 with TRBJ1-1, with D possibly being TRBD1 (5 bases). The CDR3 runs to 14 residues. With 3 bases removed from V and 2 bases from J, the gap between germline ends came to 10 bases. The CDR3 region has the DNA TGTGCCAGCAGTTTGAGACAGAACAACACTGAAGCTTTCTTT. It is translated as CASSLRQNNTEAFF.

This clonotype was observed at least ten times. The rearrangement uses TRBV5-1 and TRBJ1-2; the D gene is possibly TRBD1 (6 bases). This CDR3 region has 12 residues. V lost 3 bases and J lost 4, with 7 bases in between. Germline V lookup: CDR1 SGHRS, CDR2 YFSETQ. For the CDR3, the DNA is TGCGCCAGCAGCTCAGGGGCCTATGGCTACACCTTC. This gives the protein CASSSGAYGYTF.

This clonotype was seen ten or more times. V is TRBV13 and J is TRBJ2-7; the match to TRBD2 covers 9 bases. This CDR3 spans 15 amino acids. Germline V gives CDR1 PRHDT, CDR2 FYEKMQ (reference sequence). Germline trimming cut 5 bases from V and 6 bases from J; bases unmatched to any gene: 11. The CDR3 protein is CASSQGLAGSSEQYF. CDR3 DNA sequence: TGTGCCAGCAGCCAGGGGCTAGCGGGGTCTAGCGAGCAGTACTTC.

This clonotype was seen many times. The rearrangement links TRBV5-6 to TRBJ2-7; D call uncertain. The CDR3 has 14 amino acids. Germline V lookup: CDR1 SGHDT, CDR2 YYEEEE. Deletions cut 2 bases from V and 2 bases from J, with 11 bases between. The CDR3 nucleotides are TGTGCCAGCAGCTTCGGGTCAACCCCCTACGAGCAGTACTTC. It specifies CASSFGSTPYEQYF. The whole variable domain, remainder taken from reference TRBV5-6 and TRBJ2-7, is DAGVTQSPTHLIKTRGQQVTLRCSPKSGHDTVSWYQQALGQGPQFIFQYYEEEERQRGNFPDRFSGHQFPNYSSELNVNALLLGDSALYLCASSFGSTPYEQYFGPGTRLTVT.

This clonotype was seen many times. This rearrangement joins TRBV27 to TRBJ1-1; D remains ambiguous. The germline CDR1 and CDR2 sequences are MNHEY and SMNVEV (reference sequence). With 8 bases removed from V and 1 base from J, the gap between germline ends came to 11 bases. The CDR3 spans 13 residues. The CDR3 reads CASGSGRNTEAFF. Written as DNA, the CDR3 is TGTGCCAGCGGGAGCGGTCGGAACACTGAAGCTTTCTTT.

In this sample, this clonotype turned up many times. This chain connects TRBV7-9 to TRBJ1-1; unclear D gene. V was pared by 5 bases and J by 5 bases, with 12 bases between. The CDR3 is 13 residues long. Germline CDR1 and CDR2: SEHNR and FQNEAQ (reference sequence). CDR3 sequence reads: CASSMEGGTEAFF. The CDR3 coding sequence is TGTGCCAGCAGCATGGAGGGAGGGACTGAAGCTTTCTTT.

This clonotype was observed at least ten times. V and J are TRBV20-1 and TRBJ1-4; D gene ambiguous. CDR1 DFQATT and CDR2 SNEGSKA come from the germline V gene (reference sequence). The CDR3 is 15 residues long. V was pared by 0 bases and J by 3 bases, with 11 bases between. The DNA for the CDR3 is TGCAGTGCTAGAGATTGGACCGGACCTAATGAAAAACTGTTTTTT. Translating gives CSARDWTGPNEKLFF.

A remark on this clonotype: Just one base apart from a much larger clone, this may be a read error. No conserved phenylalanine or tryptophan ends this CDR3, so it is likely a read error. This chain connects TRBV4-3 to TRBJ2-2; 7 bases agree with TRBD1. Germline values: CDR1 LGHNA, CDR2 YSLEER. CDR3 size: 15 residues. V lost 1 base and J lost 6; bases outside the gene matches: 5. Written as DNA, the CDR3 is TGCGCCAGCAGCCAAGTTGACAGGGCCGCCGGGGAGCTGTTTATT. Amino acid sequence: CASSQVDRAAGELFI.

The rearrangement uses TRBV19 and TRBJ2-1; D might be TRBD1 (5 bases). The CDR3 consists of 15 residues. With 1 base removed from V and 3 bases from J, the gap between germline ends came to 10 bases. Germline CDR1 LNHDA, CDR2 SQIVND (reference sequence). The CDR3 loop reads CASSIGQSIYNEQFF. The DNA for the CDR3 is TGTGCCAGTAGTATAGGACAGTCCATCTACAATGAGCAGTTCTTC.

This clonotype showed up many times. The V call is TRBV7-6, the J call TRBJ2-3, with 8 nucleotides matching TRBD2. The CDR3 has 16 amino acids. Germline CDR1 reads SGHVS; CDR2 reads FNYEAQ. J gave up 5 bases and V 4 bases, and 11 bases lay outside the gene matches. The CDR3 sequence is CASSSSGGLAGDTQYF. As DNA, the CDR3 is TGTGCCAGCAGCTCCTCGGGAGGGCTAGCGGGAGATACGCAGTATTTT.

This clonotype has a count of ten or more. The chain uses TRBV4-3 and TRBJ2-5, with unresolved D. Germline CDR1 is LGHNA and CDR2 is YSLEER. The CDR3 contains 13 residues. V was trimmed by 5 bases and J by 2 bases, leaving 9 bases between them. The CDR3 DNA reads TGCGCCAGCAGCAACTGGCTTCAAGAGACCCAGTACTTC. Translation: CASSNWLQETQYF.

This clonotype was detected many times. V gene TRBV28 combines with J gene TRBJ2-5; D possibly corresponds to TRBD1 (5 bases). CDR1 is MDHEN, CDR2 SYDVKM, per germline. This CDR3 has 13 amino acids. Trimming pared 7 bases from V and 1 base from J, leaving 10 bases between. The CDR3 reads CASTSGRQETQYF. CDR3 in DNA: TGTGCCAGCACCTCAGGGCGCCAAGAGACCCAGTACTTC.

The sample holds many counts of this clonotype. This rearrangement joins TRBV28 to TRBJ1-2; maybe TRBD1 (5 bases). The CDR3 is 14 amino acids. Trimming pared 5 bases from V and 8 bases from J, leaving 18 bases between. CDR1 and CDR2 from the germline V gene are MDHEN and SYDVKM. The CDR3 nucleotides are TGTGCCAGCAGTCCCGGGACGGTTCTGGGAGGCTACACCTTC. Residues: CASSPGTVLGGYTF.

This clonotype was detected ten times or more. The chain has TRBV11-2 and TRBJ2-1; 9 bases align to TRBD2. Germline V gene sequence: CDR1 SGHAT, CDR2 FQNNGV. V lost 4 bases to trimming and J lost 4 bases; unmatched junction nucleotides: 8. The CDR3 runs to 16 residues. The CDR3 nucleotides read TGTGCCAGCAGCTCCCCGACTAGCGGTTTTTACAATGAGCAGTTCTTC. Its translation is CASSSPTSGFYNEQFF.

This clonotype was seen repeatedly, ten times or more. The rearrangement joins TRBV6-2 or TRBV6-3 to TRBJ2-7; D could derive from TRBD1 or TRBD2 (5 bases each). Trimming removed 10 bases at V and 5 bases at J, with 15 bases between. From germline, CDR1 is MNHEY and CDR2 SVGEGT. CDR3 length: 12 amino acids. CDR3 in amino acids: CATTAGTHEQYF. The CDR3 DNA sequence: TGTGCCACCACGGCAGGGACCCACGAGCAGTACTTC.

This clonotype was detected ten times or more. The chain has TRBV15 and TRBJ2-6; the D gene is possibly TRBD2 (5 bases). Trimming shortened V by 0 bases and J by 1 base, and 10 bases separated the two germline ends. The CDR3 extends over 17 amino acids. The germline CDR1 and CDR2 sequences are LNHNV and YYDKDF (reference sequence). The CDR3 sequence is CATSRDLGRSGANVLTF. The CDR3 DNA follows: TGTGCCACCAGCAGAGATTTAGGGAGATCTGGGGCCAACGTCCTGACTTTC. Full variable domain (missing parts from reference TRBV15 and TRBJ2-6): DAMVIQNPRYQVTQFGKPVTLSCSQTLNHNVMYWYQQKSSQAPKLLFHYYDKDFNNEADTPDNFQSRRPNTSFCFLDIRSPGLGDTAMYLCATSRDLGRSGANVLTFGAGSRLTVL.

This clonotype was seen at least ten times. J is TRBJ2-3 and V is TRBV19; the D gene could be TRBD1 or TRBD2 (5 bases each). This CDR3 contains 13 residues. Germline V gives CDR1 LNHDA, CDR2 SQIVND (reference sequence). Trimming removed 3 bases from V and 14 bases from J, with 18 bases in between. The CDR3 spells CASSISGGPPAYF. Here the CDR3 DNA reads TGTGCCAGTAGTATCTCTGGGGGACCACCGGCGTATTTT.

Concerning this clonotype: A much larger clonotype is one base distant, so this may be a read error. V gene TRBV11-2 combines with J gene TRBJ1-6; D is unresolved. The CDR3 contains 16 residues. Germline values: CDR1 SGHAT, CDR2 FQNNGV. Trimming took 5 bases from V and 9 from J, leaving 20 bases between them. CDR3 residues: CASSVNDPGYGSPLHF. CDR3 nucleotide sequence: TGTGCCAGCAGCGTAAATGATCCGGGTTATGGTTCACCCCTCCACTTT. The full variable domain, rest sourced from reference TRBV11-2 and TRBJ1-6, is EAGVAQSPRYKIIEKRQSVAFWCNPISGHATLYWYQQILGQGPKLLIQFQNNGVVDDSQLPKDRFSAERLKGVDSTLKIQPAKLEDSAVYLCASSVNDPGYGSPLHFGNGTRLTVT.